These 5 T cell receptor beta chains share one sample of origin, sequenced in a study of T cell clonotyping in hematopoietic cell transplantation. Profiled with immunoSEQ multiplex PCR; TCRdb holds only in-frame clones, not every one. The sample lists around 12,000 clones; about four fifths were seen once. The material sequenced was PBMCs, taken 100 days after allogeneic stem cell transplant. The receptors were gathered from a female patient aged 40-50 years who had an allogeneic stem cell transplant from a related donor, so T cells may come from the graft donor. Some clones in this sample may be carry-over from other donors' samples.

This chain links TRBV4-2 with TRBJ2-2; D may be TRBD1 (6 bases). V lost 2 bases to trimming and J lost 2 bases, with 18 bases between them. This CDR3 spans 18 amino acids. The germline CDR1 and CDR2 sequences are LGHNA and YNFKEQ. The CDR3 sequence is CASSQRVSGTSNTGELFF. The CDR3 region has the DNA TGTGCCAGCAGCCAAAGAGTCTCCGGGACATCCAACACCGGGGAGCTGTTTTTT.

This clone was counted once. The chain couples TRBV7-9 to TRBJ1-2; D gene unclear. V dropped 1 base and J dropped 4 bases, with 10 bases sitting between them. CDR1 SEHNR and CDR2 FQNEAQ come from the germline V gene (reference sequence). This CDR3 has 14 amino acids. CDR3 in amino acids: CASSLDHSFYGYTF. Here the CDR3 DNA reads TGTGCCAGCAGCTTAGATCACAGCTTCTATGGCTACACCTTC. The entire variable domain, with the rest obtained from reference TRBV7-9 and TRBJ1-2, is as follows: DTGVSQNPRHKITKRGQNVTFRCDPISEHNRLYWYRQTLGQGPEFLTYFQNEAQLEKSRLLSDRFSAERPKGSFSTLEIQRTEQGDSAMYLCASSLDHSFYGYTFGSGTRLTVV.

By share of the sample, this clone is medium-sized. The rearrangement joins TRBV11-2 to TRBJ2-2; TRBD2 aligns across 14 bases. Germline values: CDR1 SGHAT, CDR2 FQNNGV. The CDR3 spans 19 residues. V shed 3 bases and J 0 bases; nucleotides not matched to a gene: 6. CDR3 in DNA: TGTGCCAGCAGCTTCCCGGGACTAGCGGGGGCCCCGAACACCGGGGAGCTGTTTTTT. It translates to CASSFPGLAGAPNTGELFF.

The chain recombines TRBV30 with TRBJ1-2; 9 bases fit TRBD1. Trimming took 1 base from V and 4 from J; bases not matched to a gene: 7. Germline assignment: CDR1 GTSNPN and CDR2 SVGIG (reference sequence). This CDR3 has 15 amino acids. This chain's CDR3 is CAWSAGDRAGYGYTF. The CDR3 DNA sequence: TGTGCCTGGAGTGCCGGGGACAGGGCGGGCTATGGCTACACCTTC.

The chain has TRBV25-1 and TRBJ2-5; D may match TRBD1 or TRBD2 (5 bases each). The DNA end favors TRBJ2-7, so the J call may be wrong. In germline, CDR1 is MGHDK, CDR2 SYGVNS. The CDR3 has 11 amino acids. As DNA, the CDR3 is TGTGCCAGCAGCCGAGGGGACGAGCAGTACTTC. It is translated as CASSRGDEQYF.